A selection of T cell receptor beta chains follows, all from one sample in a study of shared clonotypes between healthy human individuals. Using immunoSEQ multiplex PCR, the repertoire was profiled, and TCRdb retains in-frame clones only, with some absent. Of millions of clones detected, roughly 94% appear once; the ten largest clones hold around 0.13%. Sequences were obtained from naive CD4+ T cells sorted from blood. These receptor sequences come from a man aged 18-30 years in good health. Both conserved end residues are part of each CDR3. Each record gives: J gene, V gene, clone size, D gene, CDR3 length, CDR3 protein, CDR3 DNA. The D gene is left open where the match is weak. Some rows have no size entry. The others give once, few or many, or a class for an expanded clone.

TRBJ1-2 | TRBV2 | - | TRBD1 | 14 | CASPPGTGTGGYTF | TGTGCCAGCCCTCCCGGGACAGGGACCGGTGGCTACACCTTC
TRBJ2-1 | TRBV2 | - | TRBD1 | 16 | CASSGDRGRIYNEQFF | TGTGCCAGCAGTGGGGACAGGGGGCGGATTTACAATGAGCAGTTCTTC
TRBJ2-1 | TRBV11-2 | - | TRBD2 | 17 | CASSQGRTSGRDNEQFF | TGTGCCAGCAGCCAAGGGCGAACTAGCGGGAGGGACAATGAGCAGTTCTTC
TRBJ2-7 | TRBV7-9 | - | - | 15 | CASSLESGSSYEQYF | TGTGCCAGCAGCTTAGAGTCCGGGAGCTCCTACGAGCAGTACTTC
TRBJ1-4 | TRBV7-8 | - | TRBD1 | 14 | CASSLRDRTEKLFF | TGTGCCAGCAGCTTACGGGACAGAACTGAAAAACTGTTTTTT
TRBJ2-7 | TRBV7-9 | - | - | 13 | CASSLGQPLEQYF | TGTGCCAGCAGCTTAGGGCAGCCGCTGGAGCAGTACTTC
TRBJ1-1 | TRBV19 | - | TRBD1 | 14 | CASVQGPLNTEAFF | TGTGCCAGTGTACAGGGGCCCCTGAACACTGAAGCTTTCTTT
TRBJ2-3 | TRBV29-1 | - | TRBD1 | 15 | CSVTFRQGKADTQYF | TGCAGCGTCACATTTCGACAGGGGAAGGCAGATACGCAGTATTTT
TRBJ2-5 | TRBV5-6 | - | - | 16 | CASSLGILRGQETQYF | TGTGCCAGCAGCTTGGGGATCCTCAGGGGCCAAGAGACCCAGTACTTC
TRBJ2-7 | TRBV19 | - | - | 13 | CASSPGPTYEQYF | TGTGCCAGTAGCCCGGGACCTACCTACGAGCAGTACTTC
TRBJ1-5 | TRBV7-9 | once | - | 16 | CASSLETGLLDQPQHF | TGTGCCAGCAGCTTAGAGACGGGGCTTTTAGATCAGCCCCAGCATTTT
TRBJ1-5 | TRBV19 | - | TRBD1 | 15 | CASSATGGLGQPQHF | TGTGCCAGTAGTGCGACAGGGGGCCTGGGGCAGCCCCAGCATTTT
TRBJ1-5 | TRBV27 | once | - | 14 | CASSLYGGNQPQHF | TGTGCCAGCAGTTTATATGGAGGCAATCAGCCCCAGCATTTT
TRBJ1-1 | TRBV18 | - | - | 16 | CASSPLVAGVNTEAFF | TGTGCCAGCTCACCACTAGTAGCAGGAGTGAACACTGAAGCTTTCTTT
TRBJ2-7 | TRBV5-1 | - | TRBD1 | 16 | CASSYGQGRISYEQYF | TGCGCCAGCAGCTACGGACAGGGAAGGATCTCCTACGAGCAGTACTTC
TRBJ2-7 | TRBV4-3 | - | - | 16 | CASSQDWSAGPNEQYF | TGCGCCAGCAGCCAAGATTGGTCGGCAGGCCCCAACGAGCAGTACTTC
TRBJ1-1 | TRBV4-2 | - | - | 16 | CASSHYLQGVDTEAFF | TGTGCCAGCAGCCATTACCTGCAGGGTGTAGACACTGAAGCTTTCTTT
TRBJ2-6 | TRBV7-2 | - | TRBD1 | 17 | CASSYGQGNTGANVLTF | TGTGCCAGCAGCTATGGACAGGGAAATACTGGGGCCAACGTCCTGACTTTC
TRBJ1-4 | TRBV30 | - | - | 15 | CAWSVPRSTNEKLFF | TGTGCCTGGAGTGTTCCTCGTAGTACTAATGAAAAACTGTTTTTT
TRBJ2-5 | TRBV7-6 | once | - | 15 | CASSQPLGGQETQYF | TGTGCCAGCAGCCAGCCCCTGGGAGGACAAGAGACCCAGTACTTC
TRBJ1-1 | TRBV30 | - | - | 13 | CAWSVAGRTEAFF | TGTGCCTGGAGTGTGGCAGGGCGGACTGAAGCTTTCTTT
TRBJ1-1 | TRBV4-1 | - | - | 14 | CASSQATGNTEAFF | TGCGCCAGCAGCCAGGCAACAGGGAACACTGAAGCTTTCTTT
TRBJ1-2 | TRBV13 | - | - | 15 | CASSLLQGKSYGYTF | TGTGCCAGCAGCTTACTCCAGGGAAAAAGCTATGGCTACACCTTC
TRBJ2-2 | TRBV18 | - | TRBD2 | 16 | CASSGAGTSGTGELFF | TGTGCCAGCTCAGGCGCCGGGACTAGCGGCACCGGGGAGCTGTTTTTT
TRBJ2-5 | TRBV7-9 | - | TRBD2 | 16 | CASSSSGRGVEETQYF | TGTGCCAGCAGCTCTAGCGGGAGAGGGGTAGAAGAGACCCAGTACTTC
TRBJ2-1 | TRBV5-1 | - | TRBD2 | 14 | CASRVGEGLGEQFF | TGCGCCAGCAGAGTGGGGGAGGGCCTGGGTGAGCAGTTCTTC
TRBJ1-4 | TRBV7-8 | - | - | 15 | CASSSQPGANEKLFF | TGTGCCAGCAGCTCCCAACCGGGGGCTAATGAAAAACTGTTTTTT
TRBJ2-7 | TRBV7-2 | - | - | 12 | CASKEATYEQYF | TGTGCCAGCAAAGAAGCTACCTACGAGCAGTACTTC
TRBJ2-5 | TRBV11-2 | - | - | 19 | CASSLGLGVTGLTQETQYF | TGTGCCAGCAGCTTAGGCTTGGGTGTTACAGGATTAACACAAGAGACCCAGTACTTC
TRBJ1-3 | TRBV27 | - | - | 14 | CASSSREGGNTIYF | TGTGCCAGCAGTTCCCGGGAAGGCGGAAACACCATATATTTT
TRBJ1-2 | TRBV6-8 | - | - | 15 | CASRPAANRVYGYTF | TGTGCCAGCCGTCCCGCAGCAAACCGGGTATATGGCTACACCTTC
TRBJ1-2 | TRBV2 | - | - | 13 | CASSTTPNYGYTF | TGTGCCAGCAGTACAACACCCAACTATGGCTACACCTTC
TRBJ1-2 | TRBV6-5 | - | - | 12 | CASRSGAYGYTF | TGTGCCAGCAGATCCGGGGCTTATGGCTACACCTTC
TRBJ1-1 | TRBV6-5 | - | - | 13 | CASVGVWGTEAFF | TGTGCCAGCGTGGGCGTATGGGGCACTGAAGCTTTCTTT
TRBJ2-7 | TRBV5-6 | - | - | 15 | CASLPRRGQLYEQYF | TGTGCCAGCCTACCGAGGAGGGGGCAACTCTACGAGCAGTACTTC
TRBJ2-7 | TRBV30 | - | - | 12 | CAWSAQGHEQYF | TGTGCCTGGAGTGCGCAGGGCCACGAGCAGTACTTC
TRBJ2-5 | TRBV11-2 | - | TRBD2 | 14 | CASSSPAGGSLSYF | TGTGCCAGCAGCTCACCAGCGGGAGGGTCCTTAAGTTACTTC
TRBJ2-2 | TRBV7-2 | - | TRBD2 | 15 | CASSPGLAGAGELFF | TGTGCCAGCAGCCCCGGACTAGCGGGGGCCGGGGAGCTGTTTTTT
TRBJ1-5 | TRBV28 | - | TRBD1 | 18 | CASSPFLGQGTSNQPQHF | TGTGCCAGCAGTCCCTTTTTGGGACAGGGGACGAGCAATCAGCCCCAGCATTTT
TRBJ1-6 | TRBV2 | - | TRBD1 | 15 | CASRDREAYNSPLHF | TGTGCCAGCCGGGACAGGGAAGCCTATAATTCACCCCTCCACTTT
TRBJ1-5 | TRBV6-5 | few | - | 13 | CASSYSTDQPQHF | TGTGCCAGCAGTTACTCGACAGATCAGCCCCAGCATTTT
TRBJ2-5 | TRBV2 | once | - | 11 | CASSEEETQYF | TGTGCCAGCAGTGAAGAGGAGACCCAGTACTTC
TRBJ1-2 | TRBV14 | - | TRBD1 | 15 | CASSQWQGAPYGYTF | TGTGCCAGCAGCCAATGGCAGGGGGCTCCCTATGGCTACACCTTC
TRBJ1-6 | TRBV25-1 | - | - | 16 | CASSDDYIQGSSPLHF | TGTGCCAGCAGTGATGATTATATACAGGGTAGCTCACCCCTCCACTTT
TRBJ1-4 | TRBV7-8 | - | TRBD1 | 15 | CASSPDGTVSEKLFF | TGTGCCAGCAGCCCCGACGGGACAGTTAGTGAAAAACTGTTTTTT
TRBJ1-5 | TRBV7-9 | once | TRBD1 | 15 | CASSFGQGANQPQHF | TGTGCCAGCAGCTTCGGACAGGGGGCCAATCAGCCCCAGCATTTT
TRBJ1-1 | TRBV18 | - | - | 13 | CASSPQGYTEAFF | TGTGCCAGCTCACCACAAGGTTACACTGAAGCTTTCTTT
TRBJ1-1 | TRBV10-2 | once | TRBD1 | 16 | CASRTGQGGFFTEAFF | TGCGCCAGCAGGACAGGACAGGGGGGTTTTTTCACTGAAGCTTTCTTT
TRBJ2-5 | TRBV4-1 | - | - | 15 | CASSQDALLRGTQYF | TGCGCCAGCAGCCAAGATGCCCTTTTGCGAGGGACCCAGTACTTC
TRBJ2-3 | TRBV7-2 | - | - | 17 | CASSLVGTTVLTDTQYF | TGTGCCAGCAGCTTAGTTGGGACCACCGTTCTCACAGATACGCAGTATTTT
TRBJ2-1 | TRBV20-1 | - | - | 10 | CSARDRAVFF | TGCAGTGCTAGAGATCGGGCGGTGTTCTTC
TRBJ1-2 | TRBV28 | - | - | 16 | CASSAGQWGAYYGYTF | TGTGCCAGCAGCGCCGGTCAATGGGGCGCTTACTATGGCTACACCTTC
TRBJ1-1 | TRBV25-1 | - | - | 12 | CASTRGNTEAFF | TGTGCCAGCACACGGGGTAACACTGAAGCTTTCTTT
TRBJ1-4 | TRBV5-1 | - | - | 15 | CASSYRGGGDEKLFF | TGCGCCAGCAGCTATAGGGGCGGGGGAGATGAAAAACTGTTTTTT
TRBJ2-1 | TRBV30 | - | TRBD2 | 15 | CAWSSLAGGLYEQFF | TGTGCCTGGAGTAGTTTAGCGGGGGGGCTCTATGAGCAGTTCTTC
TRBJ2-3 | TRBV10-3 | once | - | 16 | CAISESGDWGTDTQYF | TGTGCCATCAGTGAGTCTGGGGATTGGGGCACAGATACGCAGTATTTT
TRBJ1-2 | TRBV7-2 | - | - | 15 | CASTLGRGVNYGYTF | TGTGCCAGCACTTTGGGCCGGGGCGTTAACTATGGCTACACCTTC
TRBJ2-3 | TRBV10-3 | - | - | 15 | CAISESATSTDTQYF | TGTGCCATCAGTGAGTCGGCTACTAGCACAGATACGCAGTATTTT
TRBJ2-7 | TRBV6-1 | - | - | 13 | CASNPGYLYEQYF | TGTGCCAGCAATCCGGGATATCTCTACGAGCAGTACTTC